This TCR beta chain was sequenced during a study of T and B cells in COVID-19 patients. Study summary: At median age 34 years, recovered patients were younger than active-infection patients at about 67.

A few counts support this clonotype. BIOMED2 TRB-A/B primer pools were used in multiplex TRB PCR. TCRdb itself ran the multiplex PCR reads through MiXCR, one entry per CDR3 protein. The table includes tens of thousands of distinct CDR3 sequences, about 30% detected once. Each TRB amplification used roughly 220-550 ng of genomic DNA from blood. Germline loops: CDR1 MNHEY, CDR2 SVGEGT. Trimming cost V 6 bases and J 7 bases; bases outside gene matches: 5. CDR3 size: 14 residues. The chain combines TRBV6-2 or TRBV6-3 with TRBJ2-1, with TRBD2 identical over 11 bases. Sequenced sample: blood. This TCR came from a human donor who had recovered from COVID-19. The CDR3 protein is CASRYLAGGNEQFF. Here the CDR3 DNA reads TGTGCCAGCAGATACCTAGCGGGAGGTAATGAGCAGTTCTTC.